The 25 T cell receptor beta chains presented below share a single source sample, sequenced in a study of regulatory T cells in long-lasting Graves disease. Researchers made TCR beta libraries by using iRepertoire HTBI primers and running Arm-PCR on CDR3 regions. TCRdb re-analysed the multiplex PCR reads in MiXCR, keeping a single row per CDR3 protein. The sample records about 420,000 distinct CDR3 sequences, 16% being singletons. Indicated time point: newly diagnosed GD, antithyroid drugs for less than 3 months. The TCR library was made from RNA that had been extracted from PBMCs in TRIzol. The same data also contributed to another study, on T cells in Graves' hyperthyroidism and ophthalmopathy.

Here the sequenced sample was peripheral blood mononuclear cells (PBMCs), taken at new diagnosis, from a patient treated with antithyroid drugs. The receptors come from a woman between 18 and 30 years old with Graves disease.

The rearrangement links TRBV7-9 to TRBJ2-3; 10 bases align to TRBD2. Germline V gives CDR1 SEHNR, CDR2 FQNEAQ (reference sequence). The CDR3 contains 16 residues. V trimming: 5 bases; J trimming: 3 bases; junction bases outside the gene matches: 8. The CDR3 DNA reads TGTGCCAGCAGCCGACAGACTAGCGGGCGGACAGATACGCAGTATTTT. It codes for CASSRQTSGRTDTQYF.

The CDR3 bases are TGTGCCAGCAGAGGACTAGCGGGACGGACAGATACGCAGTATTTT. Protein sequence: CASRGLAGRTDTQYF. V is TRBV2 and J is TRBJ2-3, with 12 positions matching TRBD2. The trim removed 6 bases at V and 3 bases at J, leaving 4 bases unmatched. Germline V lookup: CDR1 SNHLY, CDR2 FYNNEI. The CDR3 has 15 residues.

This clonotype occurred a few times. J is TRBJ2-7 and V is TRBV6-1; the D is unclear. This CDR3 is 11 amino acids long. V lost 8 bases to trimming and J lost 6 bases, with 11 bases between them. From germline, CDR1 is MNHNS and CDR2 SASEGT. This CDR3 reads CASQSPSEQYF. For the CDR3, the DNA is TGTGCCAGCCAGAGTCCCTCCGAGCAGTACTTC.

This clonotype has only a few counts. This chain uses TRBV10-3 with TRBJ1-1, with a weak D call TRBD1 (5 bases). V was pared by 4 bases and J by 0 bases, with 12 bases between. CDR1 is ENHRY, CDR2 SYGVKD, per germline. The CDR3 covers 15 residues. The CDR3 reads CAISAVQGLNTEAFF. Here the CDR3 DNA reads TGTGCCATCAGTGCAGTCCAGGGCCTGAACACTGAAGCTTTCTTT.

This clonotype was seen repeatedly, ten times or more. The CDR3, as DNA: TGTGCCTGGAGTGGGACCCTCGATAGGCAGCCCCAGCATTTT. This codes for CAWSGTLDRQPQHF. The chain is built from TRBV30 and TRBJ1-5; D uncertain. V was shortened by 1 base and J by 7 bases, with 14 bases between the two germline ends. Germline V gene sequence: CDR1 GTSNPN, CDR2 SVGIG (reference sequence). The CDR3 is made up of 14 amino acids.

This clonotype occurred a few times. The CDR3: CASSPGQKELAYQETQYF. As DNA, the CDR3 is TGTGCCAGCAGCCCCGGACAGAAAGAATTAGCGTACCAAGAGACCCAGTACTTC. V usage is TRBV4-2 and J usage is TRBJ2-5; D possibly corresponds to TRBD1 (6 bases). This CDR3 is 18 amino acids long. The germline V and J ends were trimmed by 4 bases and 0 bases, with 21 bases remaining between them. Germline assignment: CDR1 LGHNA and CDR2 YNFKEQ.

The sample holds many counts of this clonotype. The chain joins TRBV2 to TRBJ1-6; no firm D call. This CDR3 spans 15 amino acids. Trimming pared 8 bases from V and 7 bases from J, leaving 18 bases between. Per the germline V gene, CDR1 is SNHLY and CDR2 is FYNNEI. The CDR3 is CASGPVPNINSPLHF. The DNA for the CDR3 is TGTGCCAGCGGCCCGGTGCCGAACATCAATTCACCCCTCCACTTT.

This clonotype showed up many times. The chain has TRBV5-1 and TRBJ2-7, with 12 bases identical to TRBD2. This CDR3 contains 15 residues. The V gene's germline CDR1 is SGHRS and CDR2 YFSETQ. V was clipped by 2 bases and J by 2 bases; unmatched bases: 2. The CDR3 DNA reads TGCGCCAGCAGCTTCCTAGCGGGAGGGCCCTACGAGCAGTACTTC. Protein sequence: CASSFLAGGPYEQYF.

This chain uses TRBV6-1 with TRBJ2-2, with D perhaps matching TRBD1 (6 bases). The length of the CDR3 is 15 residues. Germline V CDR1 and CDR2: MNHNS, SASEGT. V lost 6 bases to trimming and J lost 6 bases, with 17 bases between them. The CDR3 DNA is TGTGCCAGCAGCTCAAGAAAACAGGGCTCCGGGGAGCTGTTTTTT. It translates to CASSSRKQGSGELFF.

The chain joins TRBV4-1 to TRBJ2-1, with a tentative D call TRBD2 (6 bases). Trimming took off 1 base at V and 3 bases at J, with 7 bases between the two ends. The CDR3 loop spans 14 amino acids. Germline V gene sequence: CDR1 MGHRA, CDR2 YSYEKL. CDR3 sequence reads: CASSQGLDYNEQFF. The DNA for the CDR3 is TGCGCCAGCAGCCAAGGACTAGACTACAATGAGCAGTTCTTC.

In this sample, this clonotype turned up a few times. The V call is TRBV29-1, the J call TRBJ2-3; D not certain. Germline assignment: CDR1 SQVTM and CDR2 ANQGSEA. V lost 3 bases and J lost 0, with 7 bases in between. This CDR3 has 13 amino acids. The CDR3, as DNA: TGCAGCGTTGATATAGGTAGCACAGATACGCAGTATTTT. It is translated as CSVDIGSTDTQYF.

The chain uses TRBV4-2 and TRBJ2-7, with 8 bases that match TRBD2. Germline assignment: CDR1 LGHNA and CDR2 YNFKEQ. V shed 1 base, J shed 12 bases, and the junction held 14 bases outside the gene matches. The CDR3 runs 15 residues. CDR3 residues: CASSQGPGLEGWLYF. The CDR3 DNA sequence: TGTGCCAGCAGCCAAGGACCGGGACTAGAAGGGTGGCTGTACTTC.

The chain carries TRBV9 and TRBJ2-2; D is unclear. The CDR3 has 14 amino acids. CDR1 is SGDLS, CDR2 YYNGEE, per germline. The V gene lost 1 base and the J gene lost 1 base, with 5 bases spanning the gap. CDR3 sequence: CASSVFQNTGELFF. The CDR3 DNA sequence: TGTGCCAGCAGCGTATTTCAGAACACCGGGGAGCTGTTTTTT.

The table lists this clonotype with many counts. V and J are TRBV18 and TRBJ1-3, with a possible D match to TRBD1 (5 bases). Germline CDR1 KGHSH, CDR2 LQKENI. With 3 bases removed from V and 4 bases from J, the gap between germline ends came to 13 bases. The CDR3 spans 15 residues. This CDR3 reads CASSPSGGYGNTIYF. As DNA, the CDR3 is TGTGCCAGCTCACCCTCGGGGGGTTACGGAAACACCATATATTTT.

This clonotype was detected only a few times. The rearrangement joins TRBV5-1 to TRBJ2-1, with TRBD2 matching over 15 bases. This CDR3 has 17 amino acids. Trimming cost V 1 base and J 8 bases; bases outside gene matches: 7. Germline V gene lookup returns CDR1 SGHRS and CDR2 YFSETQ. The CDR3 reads CASSLSMGLAGGYEQFF. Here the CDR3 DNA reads TGCGCCAGCAGCTTGTCAATGGGACTAGCGGGAGGATATGAGCAGTTCTTC.

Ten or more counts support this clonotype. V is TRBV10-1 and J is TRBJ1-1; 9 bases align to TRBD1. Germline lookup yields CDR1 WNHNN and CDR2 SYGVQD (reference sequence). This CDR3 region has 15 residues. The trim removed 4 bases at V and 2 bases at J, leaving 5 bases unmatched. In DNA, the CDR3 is TGCGCCAGCAGTGCTGCGACAGGGGGAAACACTGAAGCTTTCTTT. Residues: CASSAATGGNTEAFF.

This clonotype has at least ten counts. DNA for the CDR3: TGCAGTGCGTGGGACAGCGCTTCCCAAGAGACCCAGTACTTC. Its translation is CSAWDSASQETQYF. The chain links TRBV20-1 to TRBJ2-5; 7 bases fit TRBD1. With V trimmed by 6 bases and J by 1 base, 8 bases remained unmatched. The germline gives CDR1 DFQATT, CDR2 SNEGSKA (reference sequence). The CDR3 has 14 amino acids.

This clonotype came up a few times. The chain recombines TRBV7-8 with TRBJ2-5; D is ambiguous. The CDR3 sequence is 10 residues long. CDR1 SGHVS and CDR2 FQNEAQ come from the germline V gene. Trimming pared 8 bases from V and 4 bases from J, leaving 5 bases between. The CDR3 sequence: CASFIETQYF. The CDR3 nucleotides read TGTGCCAGCTTTATAGAGACCCAGTACTTC.

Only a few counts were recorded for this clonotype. This CDR3 reads CASSQDRGRNTIYF. CDR3 nucleotide sequence: TGTGCCAGCAGTCAGGACAGGGGGCGAAACACCATATATTTT. The rearrangement joins TRBV28 to TRBJ1-3; 11 nucleotides match TRBD1. J lost 5 bases, V lost 5 bases, and 2 bases had no gene match. The CDR3 consists of 14 residues. CDR1 is MDHEN and CDR2 is SYDVKM in the germline V gene.

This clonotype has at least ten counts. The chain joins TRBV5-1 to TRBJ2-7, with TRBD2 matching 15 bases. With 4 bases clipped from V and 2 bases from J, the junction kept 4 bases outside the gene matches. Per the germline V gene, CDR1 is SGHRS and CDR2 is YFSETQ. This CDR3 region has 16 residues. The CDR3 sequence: CASSTGLAGGAYEQYF. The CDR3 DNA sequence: TGCGCCAGCAGCACTGGACTAGCGGGAGGGGCCTACGAGCAGTACTTC.

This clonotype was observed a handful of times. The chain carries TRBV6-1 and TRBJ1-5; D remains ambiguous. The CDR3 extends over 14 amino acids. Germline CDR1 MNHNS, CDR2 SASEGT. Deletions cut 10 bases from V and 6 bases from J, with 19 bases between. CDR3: CATAGRTLGQPQHF. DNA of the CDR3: TGTGCCACCGCCGGGAGGACGTTGGGTCAGCCCCAGCATTTT.

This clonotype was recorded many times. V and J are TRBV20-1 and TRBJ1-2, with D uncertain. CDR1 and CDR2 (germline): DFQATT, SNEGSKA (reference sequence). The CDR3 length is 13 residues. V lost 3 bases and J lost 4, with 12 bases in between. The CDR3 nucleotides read TGCAGTGCTAGTTGGGGAACTCTCTATGGCTACACCTTC. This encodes CSASWGTLYGYTF.

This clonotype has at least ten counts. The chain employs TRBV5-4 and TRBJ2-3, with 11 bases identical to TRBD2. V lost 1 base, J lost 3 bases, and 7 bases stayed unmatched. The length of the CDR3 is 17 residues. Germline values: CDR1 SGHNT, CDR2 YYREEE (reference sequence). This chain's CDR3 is CASSLLAGGITTDTQYF. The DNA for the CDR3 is TGTGCCAGCAGCTTGTTAGCGGGAGGGATTACGACAGATACGCAGTATTTT. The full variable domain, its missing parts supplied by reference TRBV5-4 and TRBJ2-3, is ETGVTQSPTHLIKTRGQQVTLRCSSQSGHNTVSWYQQALGQGPQFIFQYYREEENGRGNFPPRFSGLQFPNYSSELNVNALELDDSALYLCASSLLAGGITTDTQYFGPGTRLTVL.

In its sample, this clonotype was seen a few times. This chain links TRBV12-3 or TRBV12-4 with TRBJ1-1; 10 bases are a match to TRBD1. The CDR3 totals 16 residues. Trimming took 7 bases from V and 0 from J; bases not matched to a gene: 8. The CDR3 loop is CASIRGTGVMNTEAFF. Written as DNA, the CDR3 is TGTGCCAGCATCCGAGGGACAGGGGTCATGAACACTGAAGCTTTCTTT.

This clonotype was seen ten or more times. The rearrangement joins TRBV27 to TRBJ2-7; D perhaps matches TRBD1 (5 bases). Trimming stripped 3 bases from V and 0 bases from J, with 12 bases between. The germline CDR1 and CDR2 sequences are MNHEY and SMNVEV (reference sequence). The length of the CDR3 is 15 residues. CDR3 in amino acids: CASSFRAGPSYEQYF. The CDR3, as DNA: TGTGCCAGCAGTTTTCGGGCAGGGCCCTCCTACGAGCAGTACTTC.